This T cell receptor beta chain is drawn from a study of CD8 T cells in Susac syndrome. Trimming stripped 4 bases from V and 3 bases from J, with 10 bases between. Germline CDR1 reads SGHRS; CDR2 reads YFSETQ. This CDR3 has 14 amino acids. Random hexamers primed reverse transcription of about 0.5 to 1 ug RNA. TCR beta CDR3 was amplified by immunoSEQ multiplex PCR. This amplification extended across 54 Vbeta and 13 Jbeta segments. TCRdb fed the immunoSEQ multiplex PCR reads into MiXCR, producing one record per CDR3 protein. Here the sample spans some 120,000 distinct CDR3 sequences, over 90% being singletons. This clonotype has more than one count but fewer than ten. In blood CD8+ and CD4+ T cells, TCR beta underwent sequencing. The control group consisted of healthy donors matched for age and sex. Negative isolation was used for CD8+ and CD4+ T cells and FACS enrichment for TEMRA cells.

This sequence originates from a human donor in good health. The source material was CD4+ T cells from PBMCs. This chain links TRBV5-1 with TRBJ2-2; TRBD2 might be the D (6 bases). The CDR3 bases are TGCGCCAGCAGCAGGACTATCGACACCGGGGAGCTGTTTTTT. Translation gives CASSRTIDTGELFF.